Each of the 30 T cell receptor beta chains below was sequenced from the same sample in a study of blood T cells in healthy people across ages. Primed by a sample-barcoded 5' primer and a J-beta primer mix, a second PCR proceeded for 7 to 11 cycles. From the 5' RACE reads, TCRdb called clonotypes with MiXCR, one entry per CDR3 protein. The sample records just under 550,000 distinct CDR3 sequences, about 24% being singletons. This sample also belongs to another study, concerning T cells of mothers and their children.

Sequencing was performed on blood. Source of these receptors: a boy between 10 and 17 years old in good health.

The rearrangement uses TRBV11-2 and TRBJ1-2; no clear D. CDR3 length: 16 residues. CDR1 SGHAT and CDR2 FQNNGV come from the germline V gene. V was shortened by 5 bases and J by 6 bases, with 22 bases between the two germline ends. CDR3 residues: CASSHETGSVLNGYTF. The CDR3 nucleotides read TGTGCCAGCAGCCACGAGACCGGGAGCGTCCTTAATGGCTACACCTTC. Variable domain in full (rest from reference TRBV11-2 and TRBJ1-2): EAGVAQSPRYKIIEKRQSVAFWCNPISGHATLYWYQQILGQGPKLLIQFQNNGVVDDSQLPKDRFSAERLKGVDSTLKIQPAKLEDSAVYLCASSHETGSVLNGYTFGSGTRLTVV.

V gene TRBV4-3 combines with J gene TRBJ1-4; tentatively, D is TRBD1 (6 bases). The V gene lost 3 bases and the J gene lost 7 bases, with 21 bases spanning the gap. The CDR3 has 17 amino acids. Germline V gives CDR1 LGHNA, CDR2 YSLEER. The DNA of the CDR3 is TGCGCCAGCAGCCACGGGGGCGGCCAGGGACGGTCTGAAAAACTGTTTTTT. Protein: CASSHGGGQGRSEKLFF.

This clonotype was observed at least ten times. This chain joins TRBV7-6 and TRBJ1-4, with D possibly being TRBD1 (5 bases). The CDR3 loop spans 14 amino acids. Germline V CDR1 and CDR2: SGHVS, FNYEAQ. V shed 5 bases and J shed 7 bases, with 14 bases lying between them. The CDR3 region has the DNA TGTGCCAGCAGCCTAGGGGCCGGAATTGAAAAACTGTTTTTT. Residues: CASSLGAGIEKLFF.

The chain has TRBV11-1 and TRBJ1-1; D uncertain. This CDR3 is built from 12 residues. Germline values: CDR1 SGHAT, CDR2 FQDESV (reference sequence). V was clipped by 3 bases and J by 7 bases, with 9 bases between them. CDR3 protein: CASSLSGFEAFF. The CDR3 DNA reads as TGTGCCAGCAGCTTGTCTGGCTTTGAAGCTTTCTTT. The whole variable domain, filled in from reference TRBV11-1 and TRBJ1-1, reads EAEVAQSPRYKITEKSQAVAFWCDPISGHATLYWYRQILGQGPELLVQFQDESVVDDSQLPKDRFSAERLKGVDSTLKIQPAELGDSAMYLCASSLSGFEAFFGQGTRLTVV.

The CDR3, as DNA: TGTGCCAGCAGCTTATTTGGGACAGGGATTGGGAATGAAAAACTGTTTTTT. It translates to CASSLFGTGIGNEKLFF. The chain combines TRBV7-8 with TRBJ1-4; 9 bases fit TRBD1. CDR1 and CDR2 from the germline V gene are SGHVS and FQNEAQ. This CDR3 region has 17 residues. V lost 2 bases and J lost 5; bases outside the gene matches: 9.

The chain has TRBV3-1 and TRBJ1-2; D is perhaps TRBD1 (5 bases). The CDR3 length is 13 residues. Trimming cost V 4 bases and J 4 bases, with 10 bases left between them. Germline CDR1 LGHDT, CDR2 YNNKEL (reference sequence). The CDR3 loop is CASSRRQSYGYTF. In DNA, the CDR3 is TGTGCCAGCAGCCGACGACAGAGCTATGGCTACACCTTC.

The rearrangement joins TRBV28 to TRBJ2-1; D is possibly TRBD1 (5 bases). Trimming took off 7 bases at V and 9 bases at J, with 10 bases between the two ends. This CDR3 is built from 11 residues. Per germline, CDR1 MDHEN and CDR2 SYDVKM. CDR3 sequence reads: CASKGLLEQFF. CDR3 sequence (DNA): TGTGCCAGCAAGGGGCTCCTTGAGCAGTTCTTC.

This clonotype has just a few counts. The chain combines TRBV11-2 with TRBJ2-4; D could derive from TRBD1 or TRBD2 (5 bases each). Germline V lookup: CDR1 SGHAT, CDR2 FQNNGV. CDR3 size: 15 residues. The germline V and J ends were trimmed by 3 bases and 5 bases, with 14 bases remaining between them. The CDR3 DNA sequence: TGTGCCAGCAGCTTCTATCGGGACGCGGAAAACATTCAGTACTTC. Translated, it gives CASSFYRDAENIQYF.

The chain couples TRBV7-9 to TRBJ2-5; D gene uncertain. The J call may be faulty, since TRBJ2-7 better matches the DNA end. The CDR3 spans 16 residues. The V gene's germline CDR1 is SEHNR and CDR2 FQNEAQ (reference sequence). The CDR3 is CASSPLLSHSSYEQYF. The CDR3 nucleotides read TGTGCCAGCAGCCCCTTGCTCAGTCATAGCTCCTACGAGCAGTACTTC.

The chain uses TRBV20-1 and TRBJ2-5; 9 bases align to TRBD1. Per germline, CDR1 DFQATT and CDR2 SNEGSKA (reference sequence). This CDR3 has 12 residues. V lost 5 bases and J lost 5; bases outside the gene matches: 3. The CDR3 DNA reads as TGCAGTGCTCCTGACAGGGGGGAGACCCAGTACTTC. Amino acids: CSAPDRGETQYF.

The V and J genes are TRBV7-9 and TRBJ1-3, with TRBD1 as a possible D gene (5 bases). The V and J ends lost 5 bases and 0 bases respectively, with 11 bases between them. Germline V gene sequence: CDR1 SEHNR, CDR2 FQNEAQ (reference sequence). The CDR3 length is 15 residues. The CDR3 loop reads CASSRGTYSGNTIYF. CDR3 coding DNA: TGTGCCAGCAGCCGAGGGACGTACTCTGGAAACACCATATATTTT.

The chain is built from TRBV9 and TRBJ2-1, with no clear D. Germline CDR1 SGDLS, CDR2 YYNGEE. V gave up 0 bases and J gave up 1 base, with 11 bases separating them. The CDR3 runs 16 residues. The DNA for the CDR3 is TGTGCCAGCAGCGTAGGGCAGAGATCGTCCTACAATGAGCAGTTCTTC. Its translation is CASSVGQRSSYNEQFF.

V and J are TRBV28 and TRBJ2-1; the D gene is possibly TRBD2 (6 bases). Trimming removed 6 bases from V and 0 bases from J, with 15 bases in between. CDR1 is MDHEN and CDR2 is SYDVKM in the germline V gene. The CDR3 sequence is 16 residues long. The DNA of the CDR3 is TGTGCCAGCAGAAAAGCCCTAGCGAGCTCCTACAATGAGCAGTTCTTC. It translates to CASRKALASSYNEQFF.

The V and J genes are TRBV29-1 and TRBJ2-2; 9 positions agree with TRBD1. Germline V CDR1 and CDR2: SQVTM, ANQGSEA. The CDR3 has 15 amino acids. The junction had 5 bases not matched to a gene; V was cut back by 6 bases and J by 0 bases. The CDR3 reads CSVDTGGSNTGELFF. DNA of the CDR3: TGCAGCGTGGACACAGGGGGCTCGAACACCGGGGAGCTGTTTTTT.

This sequence joins TRBV4-2 and TRBJ1-5; perhaps TRBD1 as D (5 bases). The V gene's germline CDR1 is LGHNA and CDR2 YNFKEQ. This CDR3 comprises 16 residues. V was pared by 0 bases and J by 7 bases, with 16 bases between. The CDR3 DNA reads TGTGCCAGCAGCCAAGATCAAGGCAGGGCGACACAGCCCCAGCATTTT. Translation: CASSQDQGRATQPQHF.

This clonotype was seen a single time. This CDR3 fails to terminate in the conserved phenylalanine or tryptophan, so it likely reflects a read error. The rearrangement joins TRBV28 to TRBJ2-5; D is uncertain. Trimming left V 3 bases short and J 2 bases short, with 4 bases between. Germline lookup yields CDR1 MDHEN and CDR2 SYDVKM. This CDR3 comprises 12 residues. DNA for the CDR3: TGTGCCAGCAGTTTGGGTCAAGAGACCCAGTACCTC. Its protein product is CASSLGQETQYL.

This clonotype has more than one count but fewer than ten. The chain is built from TRBV28 and TRBJ2-3; TRBD2 is a possible D gene (6 bases). The CDR3 sequence is 15 residues long. Trimming cost V 7 bases and J 2 bases, with 16 bases left between them. Looked up from germline, CDR1 is MDHEN and CDR2 is SYDVKM. The CDR3 loop is CASTDRDSSTDTQYF. CDR3 nucleotide sequence: TGTGCCAGCACCGACCGGGACTCATCCACAGATACGCAGTATTTT.

At least ten counts were recorded for this clonotype. J is TRBJ2-7 and V is TRBV6-1, with TRBD2 matching over 11 bases. Germline trimming cut 6 bases from V and 3 bases from J; bases unmatched to any gene: 1. CDR3 length: 13 amino acids. The germline CDR1 and CDR2 sequences are MNHNS and SASEGT. In nucleotides, the CDR3 is TGTGCCAGCAGACTAGCGGGGGACTACGAGCAGTACTTC. Translating gives CASRLAGDYEQYF.

This clonotype was counted between two and nine times. The V gene is TRBV20-1, the J gene TRBJ2-5; perhaps TRBD2 as D (6 bases). The J call is doubtful: the DNA matches TRBJ2-1 better. Per germline, CDR1 DFQATT and CDR2 SNEGSKA (reference sequence). The CDR3 sequence is 14 residues long. The CDR3 DNA reads as TGCAGTGCTAGAGTGCCGGGGGAAGAAAATGAGCAGTTCTTC. Encoded protein: CSARVPGEENEQFF.

This clonotype was detected only a few times. V and J are TRBV27 and TRBJ2-7; D is perhaps TRBD1 (6 bases). V dropped 0 bases and J dropped 2 bases, with 14 bases sitting between them. This CDR3 spans 16 amino acids. Germline CDR1 reads MNHEY; CDR2 reads SMNVEV (reference sequence). DNA for the CDR3: TGTGCCAGCAGTTTATCTGCTGACAGGCTCCCCTACGAGCAGTACTTC. Protein product: CASSLSADRLPYEQYF.

This clonotype was counted only a few times. The chain uses TRBV6-2 or TRBV6-3 and TRBJ2-1; D unresolved. Germline assignment: CDR1 MNHEY and CDR2 SVGEGT. V lost 6 bases to trimming and J lost 1 base, with 7 bases between them. The CDR3 runs to 13 residues. The CDR3 nucleotides are TGTGCCAGCAGACCCCCTTCCTACAATGAGCAGTTCTTC. This encodes CASRPPSYNEQFF.

The rearrangement links TRBV9 to TRBJ1-2; 8 bases are shared with TRBD1. V dropped 2 bases and J dropped 4; count of bases not matched to a gene: 1. CDR1 SGDLS and CDR2 YYNGEE come from the germline V gene. The CDR3 loop spans 13 amino acids. CDR3 amino acids: CASSVGTGYGYTF. The CDR3 nucleotides read TGTGCCAGCAGCGTCGGGACAGGCTATGGCTACACCTTC.

The genes are TRBV14 and TRBJ2-7; no clear D gene. The CDR3 has 14 residues. The V gene's germline CDR1 is SGHDN and CDR2 FVKESK. Trimming took 4 bases from V and 5 from J, leaving 15 bases between them. The DNA for the CDR3 is TGTGCCAGCAGCCTCTATCCCTTGACCCACGAGCAGTACTTC. Its protein product is CASSLYPLTHEQYF. The whole variable domain, remainder taken from reference TRBV14 and TRBJ2-7, is EAGVTQFPSHSVIEKGQTVTLRCDPISGHDNLYWYRRVMGKEIKFLLHFVKESKQDESGMPNNRFLAERTGGTYSTLKVQPAELEDSGVYFCASSLYPLTHEQYFGPGTRLTVT.

This clonotype was observed a handful of times. A junction boundary mismatches the germline segment, possibly from a read error. V is TRBV10-3 and J is TRBJ2-5; D gene uncertain. Near its end, the DNA agrees better with TRBJ2-1, so the J call may be wrong. Germline-derived CDR1 and CDR2 are ENHRY and SYGVKD. The CDR3 has 15 amino acids. Here the CDR3 reads CAFSVGFRPYNEQFF. The CDR3 DNA reads TGTGCCTTCAGTGTGGGATTTCGCCCCTACAATGAGCAGTTCTTC.

The CDR3 nucleotides read TGTGCCAGCAGCTTAGCGCACACAGATACGCAGTATTTT. Encoded protein: CASSLAHTDTQYF. This chain uses TRBV7-3 with TRBJ2-3; D remains unclear. Trimming removed 2 bases from V and 2 bases from J, with 5 bases in between. Germline CDR1 SGHTA, CDR2 FQGTGA. There are 13 residues in the CDR3.

This clonotype was detected a few times. The chain uses TRBV25-1 and TRBJ2-5; perhaps TRBD1 as D (5 bases). The J call is doubtful: the DNA matches TRBJ2-7 better. Germline V CDR1 and CDR2: MGHDK, SYGVNS. CDR3 size: 12 residues. This CDR3 reads CASRDRLGEQYF. In DNA form, the CDR3 reads TGTGCCAGCCGCGACAGATTGGGCGAGCAGTACTTC.

This clonotype appeared a few times. The chain carries TRBV25-1 and TRBJ2-5; 9 nucleotides match TRBD2. The trim removed 3 bases at V and 4 bases at J, leaving 3 bases unmatched. The CDR3 is 14 residues long. The V gene's germline CDR1 is MGHDK and CDR2 SYGVNS. CDR3 sequence (DNA): TGTGCCAGCAGTGATTATAGCGGGAGAGAGACCCAGTACTTC. Amino acid sequence: CASSDYSGRETQYF.

This clonotype occurred a few times. V usage is TRBV20-1 and J usage is TRBJ2-7; no reliable D call. CDR1 and CDR2 from the germline V gene are DFQATT and SNEGSKA (reference sequence). Trimming pared 2 bases from V and 4 bases from J, leaving 18 bases between. The CDR3 length is 15 residues. CDR3 region: CSARLFETNSYEQYF. Written as DNA, the CDR3 is TGCAGTGCTAGACTATTCGAAACTAATTCTTACGAGCAGTACTTC.

This clonotype occurred many times. The V and J genes are TRBV5-8 and TRBJ2-7; TRBD1 matches 9 bases. The germline V gene encodes CDR1 SGHTS and CDR2 YDEGEE. With V trimmed by 0 bases and J by 1 base, 2 bases remained unmatched. CDR3 length equals 15 residues. CDR3 nucleotide sequence: TGTGCCAGCAGCTTGGGACAGGGGGGGTCCTACGAGCAGTACTTC. This translates into CASSLGQGGSYEQYF.

The chain combines TRBV12-3 or TRBV12-4 with TRBJ2-5, with 10 bases fitting TRBD1. Trimming took 3 bases from V and 4 from J; bases not matched to a gene: 5. This CDR3 comprises 15 residues. In DNA, the CDR3 is TGTGCCAGCAGTTTCGGACAGGGGGGAGGAGAGACCCAGTACTTC. This gives the protein CASSFGQGGGETQYF.